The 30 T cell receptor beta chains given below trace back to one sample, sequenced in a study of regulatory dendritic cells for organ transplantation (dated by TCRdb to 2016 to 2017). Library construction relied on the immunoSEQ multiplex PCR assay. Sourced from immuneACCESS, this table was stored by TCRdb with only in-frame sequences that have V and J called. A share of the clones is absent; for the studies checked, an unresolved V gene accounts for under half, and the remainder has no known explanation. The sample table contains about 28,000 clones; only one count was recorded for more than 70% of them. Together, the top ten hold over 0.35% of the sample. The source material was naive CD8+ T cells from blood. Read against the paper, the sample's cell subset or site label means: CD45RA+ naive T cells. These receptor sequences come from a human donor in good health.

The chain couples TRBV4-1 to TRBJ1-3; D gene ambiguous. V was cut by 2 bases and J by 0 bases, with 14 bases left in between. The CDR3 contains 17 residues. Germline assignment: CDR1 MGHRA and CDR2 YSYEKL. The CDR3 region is CASSQKLGFSSGNTIYF. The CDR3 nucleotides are TGCGCCAGCAGCCAAAAGTTGGGCTTTAGCTCTGGAAACACCATATATTTT.

CDR3 region: CASSPGTGWNGYTF. The CDR3 coding sequence is TGTGCCAGCAGTCCCGGGACAGGGTGGAATGGCTACACCTTC. V is TRBV6-5 and J is TRBJ1-2, with 9 bases fitting TRBD1. This CDR3 has 14 residues. Per germline, CDR1 MNHEY and CDR2 SVGAGI. The J segment lost 6 bases and the V segment lost 5 bases, leaving 7 bases of the junction unmatched.

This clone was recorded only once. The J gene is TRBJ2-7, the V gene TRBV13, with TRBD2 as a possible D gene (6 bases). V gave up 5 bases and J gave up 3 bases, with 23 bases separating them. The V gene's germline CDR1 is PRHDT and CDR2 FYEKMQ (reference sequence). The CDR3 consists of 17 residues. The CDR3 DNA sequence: TGTGCCAGCAGCCTTCACGTGCGGGGCCGAGGAATCTACGAGCAGTACTTC. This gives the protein CASSLHVRGRGIYEQYF.

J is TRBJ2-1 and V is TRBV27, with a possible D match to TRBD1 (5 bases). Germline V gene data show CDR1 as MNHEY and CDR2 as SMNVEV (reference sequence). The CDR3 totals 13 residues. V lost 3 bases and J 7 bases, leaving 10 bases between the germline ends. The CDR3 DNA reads TGTGCCAGCAGTTTTTTTAGGGGAAATGAGCAGTTCTTC. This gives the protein CASSFFRGNEQFF.

As DNA, the CDR3 is TGTGCCAGCAGTCGCGGGCTAGCGGGGGGCTCCTACAATGAGCAGTTCTTC. It translates to CASSRGLAGGSYNEQFF. The chain carries TRBV11-2 and TRBJ2-1; 11 bases line up with TRBD2. V dropped 6 bases and J dropped 0; count of bases not matched to a gene: 7. Per germline, CDR1 SGHAT and CDR2 FQNNGV. There are 17 residues in the CDR3. Using reference TRBV11-2 and TRBJ2-1 for the parts outside the CDR3, the full variable domain is EAGVAQSPRYKIIEKRQSVAFWCNPISGHATLYWYQQILGQGPKLLIQFQNNGVVDDSQLPKDRFSAERLKGVDSTLKIQPAKLEDSAVYLCASSRGLAGGSYNEQFFGPGTRLTVL.

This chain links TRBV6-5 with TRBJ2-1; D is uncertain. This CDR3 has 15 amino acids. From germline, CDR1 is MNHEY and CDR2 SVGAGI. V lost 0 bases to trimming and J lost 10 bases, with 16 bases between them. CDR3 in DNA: TGTGCCAGCAGTTACTCGTGGGCATCACTTCAGGAGCAGTTCTTC. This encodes CASSYSWASLQEQFF.

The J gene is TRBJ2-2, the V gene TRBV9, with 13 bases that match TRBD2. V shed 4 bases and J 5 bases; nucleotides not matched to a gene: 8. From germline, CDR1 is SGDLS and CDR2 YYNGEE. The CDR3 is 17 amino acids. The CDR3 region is CASSLRTSGGGTGELFF. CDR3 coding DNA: TGTGCCAGCAGCCTTCGGACTAGCGGGGGCGGGACCGGGGAGCTGTTTTTT. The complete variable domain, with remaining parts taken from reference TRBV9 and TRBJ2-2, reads DSGVTQTPKHLITATGQRVTLRCSPRSGDLSVYWYQQSLDQGLQFLIQYYNGEERAKGNILERFSAQQFPDLHSELNLSSLELGDSALYFCASSLRTSGGGTGELFFGEGSRLTVL.

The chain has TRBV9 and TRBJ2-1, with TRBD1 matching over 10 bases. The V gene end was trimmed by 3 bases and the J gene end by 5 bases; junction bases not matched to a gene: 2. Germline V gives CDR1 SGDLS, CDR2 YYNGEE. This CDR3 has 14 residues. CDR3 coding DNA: TGTGCCAGCAGCGGCGACAGGGGGCACAATGAGCAGTTCTTC. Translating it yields CASSGDRGHNEQFF.

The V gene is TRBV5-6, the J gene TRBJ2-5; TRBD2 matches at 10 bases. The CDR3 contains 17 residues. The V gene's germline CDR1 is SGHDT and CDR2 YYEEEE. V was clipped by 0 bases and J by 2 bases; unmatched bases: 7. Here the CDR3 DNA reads TGTGCCAGCAGCTTGGCCTTAGCGGGGGGATCACAAGAGACCCAGTACTTC. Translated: CASSLALAGGSQETQYF.

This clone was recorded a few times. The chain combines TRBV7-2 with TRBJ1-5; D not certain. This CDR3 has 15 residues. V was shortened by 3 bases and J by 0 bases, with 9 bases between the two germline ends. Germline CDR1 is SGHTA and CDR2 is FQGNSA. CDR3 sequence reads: CASSFQSYSNQPQHF. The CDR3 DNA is TGTGCCAGCAGCTTCCAGTCGTATAGCAATCAGCCCCAGCATTTT.

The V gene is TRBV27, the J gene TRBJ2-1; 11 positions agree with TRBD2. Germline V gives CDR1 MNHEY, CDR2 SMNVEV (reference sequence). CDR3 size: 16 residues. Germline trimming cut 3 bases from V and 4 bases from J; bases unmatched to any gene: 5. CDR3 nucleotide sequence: TGTGCCAGCAGTTTTTTAGTAGCGGGGGGGTACAATGAGCAGTTCTTC. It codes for CASSFLVAGGYNEQFF.

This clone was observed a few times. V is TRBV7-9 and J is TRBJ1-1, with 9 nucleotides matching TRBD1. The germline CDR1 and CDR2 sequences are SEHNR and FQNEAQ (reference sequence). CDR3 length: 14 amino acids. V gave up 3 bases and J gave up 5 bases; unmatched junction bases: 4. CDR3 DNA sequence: TGTGCCAGCAGCTTCCGGGACAGGGTGACTGAAGCTTTCTTT. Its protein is CASSFRDRVTEAFF.

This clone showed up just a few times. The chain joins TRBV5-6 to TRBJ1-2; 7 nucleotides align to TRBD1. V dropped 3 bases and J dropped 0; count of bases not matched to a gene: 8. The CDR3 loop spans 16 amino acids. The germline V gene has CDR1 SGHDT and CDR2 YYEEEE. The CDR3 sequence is CASSSDGQVTNYGYTF. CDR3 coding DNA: TGTGCCAGCAGCTCCGACGGACAGGTTACTAACTATGGCTACACCTTC.

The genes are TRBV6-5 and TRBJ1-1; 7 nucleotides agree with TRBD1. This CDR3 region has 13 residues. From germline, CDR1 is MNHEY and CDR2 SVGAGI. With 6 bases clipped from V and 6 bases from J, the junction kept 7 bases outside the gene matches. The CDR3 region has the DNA TGTGCCAGCAGACTCGGGACAGATTCTGAAGCTTTCTTT. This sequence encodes CASRLGTDSEAFF.

Here the CDR3 reads CASSVEGGSEKLFF. For the CDR3, the DNA is TGTGCCAGCAGCGTAGAAGGGGGCTCTGAAAAACTGTTTTTT. This rearrangement joins TRBV9 to TRBJ1-4; 7 nucleotides line up with TRBD1. V was pared by 0 bases and J by 7 bases, with 3 bases of the junction left unmatched. CDR3 length equals 14 residues. Germline V gene sequence: CDR1 SGDLS, CDR2 YYNGEE.

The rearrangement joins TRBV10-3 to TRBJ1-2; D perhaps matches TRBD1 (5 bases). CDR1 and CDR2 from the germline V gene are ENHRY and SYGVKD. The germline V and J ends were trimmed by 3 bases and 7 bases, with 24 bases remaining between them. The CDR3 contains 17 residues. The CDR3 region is CAISEDSGHNPLSGYTF. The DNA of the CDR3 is TGTGCCATCAGTGAAGATAGTGGACACAACCCCCTGAGTGGCTACACCTTC.

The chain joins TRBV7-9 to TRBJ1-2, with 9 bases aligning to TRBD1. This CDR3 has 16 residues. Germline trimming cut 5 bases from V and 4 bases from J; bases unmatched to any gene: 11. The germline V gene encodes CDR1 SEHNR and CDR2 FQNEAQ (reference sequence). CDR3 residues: CASSLDGGQGRYGYTF. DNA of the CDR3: TGTGCCAGCAGCCTAGATGGGGGACAGGGTCGCTATGGCTACACCTTC.

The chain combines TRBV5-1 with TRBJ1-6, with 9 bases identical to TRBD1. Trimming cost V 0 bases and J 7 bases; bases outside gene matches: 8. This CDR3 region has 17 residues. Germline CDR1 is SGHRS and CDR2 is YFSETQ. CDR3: CASSLADPGTGNSPLHF. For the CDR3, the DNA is TGCGCCAGCAGCTTGGCCGACCCGGGGACAGGGAATTCACCCCTCCACTTT.

In DNA form, the CDR3 reads TGTGCCAGCAGCGTAGTGGACGGGGGTGAAGCTTTCTTT. Protein sequence: CASSVVDGGEAFF. This rearrangement joins TRBV9 to TRBJ1-1, with D possibly matching TRBD1 (5 bases). The ends were cut back, 0 bases at V and 7 bases at J, with 10 bases in the middle. The CDR3 is made up of 13 amino acids. The germline V gene encodes CDR1 SGDLS and CDR2 YYNGEE. Together with reference TRBV9 and TRBJ1-1, the CDR3 gives the full variable domain: DSGVTQTPKHLITATGQRVTLRCSPRSGDLSVYWYQQSLDQGLQFLIQYYNGEERAKGNILERFSAQQFPDLHSELNLSSLELGDSALYFCASSVVDGGEAFFGQGTRLTVV.

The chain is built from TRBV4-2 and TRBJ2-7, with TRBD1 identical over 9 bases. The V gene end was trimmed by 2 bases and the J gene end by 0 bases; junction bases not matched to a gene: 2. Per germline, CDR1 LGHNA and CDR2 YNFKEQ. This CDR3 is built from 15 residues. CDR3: CASSQWTGASYEQYF. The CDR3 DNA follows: TGTGCCAGCAGCCAATGGACAGGGGCCTCCTACGAGCAGTACTTC.

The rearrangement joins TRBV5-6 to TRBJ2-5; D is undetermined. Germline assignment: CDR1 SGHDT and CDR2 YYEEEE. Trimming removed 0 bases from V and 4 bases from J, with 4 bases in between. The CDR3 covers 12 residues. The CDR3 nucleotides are TGTGCCAGCAGCTTGGAGCTAGAGACCCAGTACTTC. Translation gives CASSLELETQYF.

The CDR3 sequence is CASSQGAGEQYF. The CDR3 DNA follows: TGCGCCAGCAGCCAAGGGGCAGGGGAGCAGTACTTC. The chain has TRBV4-1 and TRBJ2-7; the D gene is possibly TRBD1 (5 bases). In germline, CDR1 is MGHRA, CDR2 YSYEKL. Trimming left V 1 base short and J 7 bases short, with 8 bases between. The CDR3 consists of 12 residues.

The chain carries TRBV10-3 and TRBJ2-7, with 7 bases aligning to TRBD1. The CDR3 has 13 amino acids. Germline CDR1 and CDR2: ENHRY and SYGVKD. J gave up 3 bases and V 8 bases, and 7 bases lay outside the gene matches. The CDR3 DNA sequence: TGTGCCATCGAAGAAGGGGACAGCTACGAGCAGTACTTC. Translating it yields CAIEEGDSYEQYF.

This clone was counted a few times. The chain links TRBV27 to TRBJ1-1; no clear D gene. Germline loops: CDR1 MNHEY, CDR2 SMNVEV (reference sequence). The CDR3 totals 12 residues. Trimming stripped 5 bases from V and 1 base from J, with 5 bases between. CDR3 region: CASSTGNTEAFF. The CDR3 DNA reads TGTGCCAGCAGTACCGGGAACACTGAAGCTTTCTTT.

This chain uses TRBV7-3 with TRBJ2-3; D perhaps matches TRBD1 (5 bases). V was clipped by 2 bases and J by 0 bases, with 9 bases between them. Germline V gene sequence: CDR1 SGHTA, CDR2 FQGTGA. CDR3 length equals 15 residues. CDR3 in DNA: TGTGCCAGCAGCTTAGGACAAACTAGCACAGATACGCAGTATTTT. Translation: CASSLGQTSTDTQYF.

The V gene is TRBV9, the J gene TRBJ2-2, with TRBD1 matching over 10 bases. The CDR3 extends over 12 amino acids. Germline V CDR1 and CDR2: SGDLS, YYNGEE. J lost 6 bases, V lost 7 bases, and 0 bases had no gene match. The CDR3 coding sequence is TGTGCCAGCGGACAGGGGGCCGGGGAGCTGTTTTTT. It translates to CASGQGAGELFF.

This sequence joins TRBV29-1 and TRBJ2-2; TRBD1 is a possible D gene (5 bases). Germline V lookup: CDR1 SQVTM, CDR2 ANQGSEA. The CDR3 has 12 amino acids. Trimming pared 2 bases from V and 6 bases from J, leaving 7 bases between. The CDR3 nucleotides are TGCAGCGTTGAATGGGGCCCCGGGGAGCTGTTTTTT. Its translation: CSVEWGPGELFF.

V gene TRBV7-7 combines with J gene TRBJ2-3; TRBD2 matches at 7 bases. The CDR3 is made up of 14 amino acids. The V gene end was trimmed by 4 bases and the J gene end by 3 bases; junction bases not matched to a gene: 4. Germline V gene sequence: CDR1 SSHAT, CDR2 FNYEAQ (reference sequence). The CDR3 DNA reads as TGTGCCAGCAGCTCAGGGAGGGAGACAGATACGCAGTATTTT. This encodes CASSSGRETDTQYF. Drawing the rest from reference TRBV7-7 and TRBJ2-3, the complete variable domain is GAGVSQSPRYKVTKRGQDVTLRCDPISSHATLYWYQQALGQGPEFLTYFNYEAQPDKSGLPSDRFSAERPEGSISTLTIQRTEQRDSAMYRCASSSGRETDTQYFGPGTRLTVL.

CDR3 DNA sequence: TGTGCCAGCAGCTTCACTCGGGGGGCATCTCGGGGTGAGCAGTTCTTC. As protein: CASSFTRGASRGEQFF. The rearrangement joins TRBV5-6 to TRBJ2-1, with D perhaps TRBD2 (7 bases). The germline V gene encodes CDR1 SGHDT and CDR2 YYEEEE. V lost 2 bases, J lost 9 bases, and 21 bases lay in between. The CDR3 length is 16 residues.

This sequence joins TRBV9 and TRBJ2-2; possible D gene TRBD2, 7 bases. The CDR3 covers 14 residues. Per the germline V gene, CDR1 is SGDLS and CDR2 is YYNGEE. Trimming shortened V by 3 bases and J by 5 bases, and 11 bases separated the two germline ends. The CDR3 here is CASSEGGGTGELFF. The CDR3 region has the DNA TGTGCCAGCAGCGAGGGGGGGGGTACCGGGGAGCTGTTTTTT.